The T cell receptor beta chain described here comes from a study of cytomegalovirus exposure and HLA in healthy donors. Whole-study results and caveats: Associated with cytomegalovirus, according to the listing, were fewer than 200 TCR beta chains. In a later analysis, specific HLA alleles were associated with around 17,000 TCR beta sequences at a 0.05 false discovery rate. The study assumed roughly uniform donor sequencing depth for presence/absence analyses.

PCR primers comprised 60 Vbeta and 13 Jbeta primers. Some clones are missing from TCRdb's copy, which holds only in-frame ones; the method was immunoSEQ multiplex PCR. The sample has approximately 100,000 clones, roughly 80% seen once; the top ten hold roughly an eighth. With regard to this clone: As yet, its antigen is unknown.

CDR3 length: 14 residues. Trimming removed 4 bases at V and 3 bases at J, with 11 bases between. Germline V CDR1 and CDR2: SGHDT, YYEEEE. The receptor comes from a male donor in good health and CMV-seropositive. The chain couples TRBV5-6 to TRBJ1-5, with D perhaps TRBD1 (6 bases). Material: PBMCs. The CDR3 here is CASSDGQFNQPQHF. CDR3 nucleotides: TGTGCCAGCAGCGATGGACAGTTCAATCAGCCCCAGCATTTT.